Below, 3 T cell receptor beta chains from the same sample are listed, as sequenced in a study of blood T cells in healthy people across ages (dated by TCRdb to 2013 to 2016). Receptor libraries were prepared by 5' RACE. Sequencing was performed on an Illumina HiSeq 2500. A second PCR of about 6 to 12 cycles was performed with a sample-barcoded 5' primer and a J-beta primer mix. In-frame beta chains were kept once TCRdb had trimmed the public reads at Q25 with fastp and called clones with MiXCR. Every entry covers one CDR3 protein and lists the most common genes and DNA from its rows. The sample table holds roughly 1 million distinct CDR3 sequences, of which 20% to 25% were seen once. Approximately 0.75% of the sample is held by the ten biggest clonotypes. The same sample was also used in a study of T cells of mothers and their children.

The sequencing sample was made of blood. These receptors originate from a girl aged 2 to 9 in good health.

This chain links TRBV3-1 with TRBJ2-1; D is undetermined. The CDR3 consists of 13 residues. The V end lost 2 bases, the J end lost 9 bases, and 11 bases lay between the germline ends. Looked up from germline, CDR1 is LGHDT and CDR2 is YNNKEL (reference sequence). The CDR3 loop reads CASSQIGVTEQFF. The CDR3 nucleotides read TGTGCCAGCAGCCAAATCGGAGTTACTGAGCAGTTCTTC.

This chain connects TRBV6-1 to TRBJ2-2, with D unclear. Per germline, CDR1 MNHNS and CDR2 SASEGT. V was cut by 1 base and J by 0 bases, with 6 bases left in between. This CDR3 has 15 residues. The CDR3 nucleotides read TGTGCCAGCAGTGAAGGGACCCCGAACACCGGGGAGCTGTTTTTT. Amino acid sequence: CASSEGTPNTGELFF.

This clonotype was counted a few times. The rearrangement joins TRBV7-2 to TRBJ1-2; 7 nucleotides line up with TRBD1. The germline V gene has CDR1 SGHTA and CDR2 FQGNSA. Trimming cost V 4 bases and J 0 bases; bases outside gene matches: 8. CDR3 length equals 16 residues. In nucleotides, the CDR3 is TGTGCCAGCAGCTCCGTGGGACAGCTAGCTAACTATGGCTACACCTTC. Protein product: CASSSVGQLANYGYTF.